Listed here is a single T cell receptor (beta chain). Everyone who took part was 18 to 89 years old, and they came from over 20 US areas. Participants reported their clinical history, and cohort assignment relied on those reports. Donors of Cohort 3 who recovered were those that had two negative PCRs, clearance, or symptom resolution. The record originates from a study of blood T cell repertoires in COVID-19. Clones were read by immunoSEQ multiplex PCR, and TCRdb kept only the in-frame ones, dropping some. There are roughly 250,000 clones in the sample; roughly 82% occur only once, and roughly 2% lies in the top ten. The sequence derives from a woman aged 50 to 60 who had recovered from COVID-19. The sequenced sample was PBMCs or T cells enriched from blood (not recorded which).

CDR3 sequence: CASIEGAWAFF. CDR3 in DNA: TGTGCCAGTATAGAGGGGGCTTGGGCTTTCTTT. The chain carries TRBV19 and TRBJ1-1, with 7 bases that match TRBD1. Germline assignment: CDR1 LNHDA and CDR2 SQIVND (reference sequence). The CDR3 is 11 amino acids. V shed 7 bases and J 11 bases; nucleotides not matched to a gene: 7. Full variable domain (rest looked up from reference TRBV19 and TRBJ1-1): DGGITQSPKYLFRKEGQNVTLSCEQNLNHDAMYWYRQDPGQGLRLIYYSQIVNDFQKGDIAEGYSVSREKKESFPLTVTSAQKNPTAFYLCASIEGAWAFFGQGTRLTVV.